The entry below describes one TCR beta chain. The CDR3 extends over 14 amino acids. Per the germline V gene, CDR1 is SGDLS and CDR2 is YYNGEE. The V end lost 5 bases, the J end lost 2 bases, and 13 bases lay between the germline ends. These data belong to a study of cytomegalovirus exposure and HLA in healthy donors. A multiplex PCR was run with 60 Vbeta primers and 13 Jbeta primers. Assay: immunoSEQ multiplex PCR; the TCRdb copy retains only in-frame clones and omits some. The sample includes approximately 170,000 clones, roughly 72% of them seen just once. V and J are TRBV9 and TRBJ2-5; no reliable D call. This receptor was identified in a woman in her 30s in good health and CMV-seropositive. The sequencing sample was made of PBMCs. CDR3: CASSSAVGQETQYF. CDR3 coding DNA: TGTGCCAGCAGTTCGGCGGTTGGACAAGAGACCCAGTACTTC.